Here is one T cell receptor (beta chain) with its context. Antigen: not known. The sample originates from a study of T cells in localized non-small cell lung cancer. Study outcomes and limitations: Uninvolved adjacent lung had higher T cell clonality than tumor and all other tissues. A median of about 52 clones ranked among the top 100 in tumor appeared in adjacent lung.

Clones were sequenced by immunoSEQ multiplex PCR, and TCRdb holds only the in-frame ones, with some missing. This table holds over 30,000 clones, about four fifths found once. CDR1 and CDR2 (germline): SEHNR, FQNEAQ (reference sequence). The ends were cut back, 2 bases at V and 3 bases at J, with 14 bases in the middle. This CDR3 region has 16 residues. This chain connects TRBV7-9 to TRBJ2-1; possibly TRBD2 for D (6 bases). The sequence was collected from a male donor at least 60 years old with stage II squamous cell lung carcinoma. The input for sequencing was peripheral blood, taken before any cancer treatment. For the CDR3, the DNA is TGTGCCAGCAGCTTAAAAGGCGGGAATTACTACAATGAGCAGTTCTTC. Translating it yields CASSLKGGNYYNEQFF.